The text below deals with one T cell receptor beta chain. Its antigen is not known. The entry originates in a study of T cells in Graves' hyperthyroidism and ophthalmopathy. The wider study: Peripheral blood sampling occurred at initial diagnosis, before any treatment. Study results and limitations: Through a model of 13 V-J features, ophthalmopathy was separated from stable hyperthyroidism.

RNA transcripts provided the source from which TCR beta CDR3 regions were amplified. HTBI primers drove first-round RT-PCR of the TCR CDR3. TCRdb fed the multiplex PCR reads into MiXCR, producing one record per CDR3 protein. The sample consists of fewer than 400,000 distinct CDR3 sequences, approximately 15% of them appearing once. Orbital computed tomography, thyroid ultrasound, serum thyroxine and TRAb, and clinical symptoms together informed the diagnoses. Germline trimming cut 2 bases from V and 4 bases from J; bases unmatched to any gene: 7. The V gene's germline CDR1 is MDHEN and CDR2 SYDVKM. The CDR3 runs to 17 residues.

The chain links TRBV28 to TRBJ2-2, with TRBD1 identical over 10 bases. The source material was blood. This sequence originates from a young woman with Graves' hyperthyroidism that later progressed to Graves' ophthalmopathy. CDR3 in DNA: TGTGCCAGCAGTTTAGGGGACAGGGGCCGGGGCACCGGGGAGCTGTTTTTT. Translated, it gives CASSLGDRGRGTGELFF.